This paragraph covers one T cell receptor (beta chain) sequence. Study members were between about 18 and 95 years old and lived in approximately 25 US regions. Cohorts were assigned according to the clinical history that participants reported. V lost 4 bases and J lost 10; bases outside the gene matches: 10. CDR3 size: 15 residues. CDR1 is LNHDA and CDR2 is SQIVND in the germline V gene (reference sequence). Profiled with immunoSEQ multiplex PCR; TCRdb holds only in-frame clones, not every one. This table has 280,000 or so clones, approximately 85% appearing once. The data were obtained in a study of blood T cell repertoires in COVID-19.

The sequence came from a man aged 25 to 45 who had recovered from COVID-19. The sample comprised PBMCs or T cells enriched from blood (not recorded which). The rearrangement joins TRBV19 to TRBJ1-6; 7 bases are shared with TRBD1. CDR3: CASSTPGGGRSPLHF. The CDR3 DNA reads TGTGCCAGTAGTACCCCCGGAGGGGGCAGGTCACCCCTCCACTTT.